The 27 T cell receptor beta chains given below trace back to one sample, sequenced in a study of post-analysis software for immune sequencing data. No antigen has been identified for these receptors. Sequencing libraries made from TCR beta cDNA carried unique molecular identifiers. One entry per CDR3 protein, called by TCRdb with MiXCR from the PCR reads. The sample carries roughly 650,000 distinct CDR3 sequences, 59% recorded once. Study-wide results and limits: Several TRBV segments were more frequent in patients than controls; TRBV5-6, TRBV5-1 and TRBV20-1 belonged to this group.

Sequencing was carried out using blood. The origin of the receptors is a girl aged 2-10 years with multiple sclerosis.

This chain connects TRBV5-1 to TRBJ2-1, with D possibly matching TRBD2 (6 bases). The CDR3 runs to 15 residues. V gave up 3 bases and J gave up 9 bases, with 19 bases separating them. Per the germline V gene, CDR1 is SGHRS and CDR2 is YFSETQ. CDR3 in amino acids: CASSSGLASSSEQFF. CDR3 in DNA: TGCGCCAGCAGCTCGGGACTGGCCTCCAGCTCTGAGCAGTTCTTC.

The genes are TRBV29-1 and TRBJ2-3, with TRBD2 identical over 7 bases. The germline V gene encodes CDR1 SQVTM and CDR2 ANQGSEA. This CDR3 contains 18 residues. The trim removed 4 bases at V and 4 bases at J, leaving 20 bases unmatched. The CDR3: CSVGLLFGEGLRADTQYF. For the CDR3, the DNA is TGCAGCGTTGGTCTTTTATTCGGGGAGGGACTCCGGGCAGATACGCAGTATTTT.

The chain uses TRBV11-2 and TRBJ2-7; D is unresolved. The J call is in doubt because the DNA end fits TRBJ2-5 better. The germline V gene encodes CDR1 SGHAT and CDR2 FQNNGV. The CDR3 covers 14 residues. Here the CDR3 reads CASSTGSVGETQYF. The CDR3 DNA reads TGTGCCAGCAGCACCGGGTCGGTCGGGGAGACCCAGTACTTC.

This chain joins TRBV3-1 and TRBJ2-7; D is undetermined. Germline CDR1 LGHDT, CDR2 YNNKEL (reference sequence). This CDR3 contains 14 residues. Trimming removed 4 bases from V and 0 bases from J, with 10 bases in between. CDR3 region: CASSPDPNSYEQYF. In nucleotides, the CDR3 is TGTGCCAGCAGCCCGGACCCCAACTCCTACGAGCAGTACTTC.

The rearrangement joins TRBV5-8 to TRBJ2-3, with 9 bases aligning to TRBD2. The CDR3 contains 16 residues. Germline V gene sequence: CDR1 SGHTS, CDR2 YDEGEE. V trimming: 0 bases; J trimming: 1 base; junction bases outside the gene matches: 3. The CDR3 reads CASSLERGARTDTQYF. CDR3 in DNA: TGTGCCAGCAGCTTGGAGCGGGGGGCTCGCACAGATACGCAGTATTTT.

The J gene is TRBJ2-3, the V gene TRBV12-5, with D possibly matching TRBD2 (5 bases). Trimming took off 6 bases at V and 0 bases at J, with 10 bases between the two ends. Germline V gene lookup returns CDR1 LGHNT and CDR2 FRNRAP. The CDR3 consists of 14 residues. This CDR3 reads CASGSGSSTDTQYF. The CDR3 coding sequence is TGTGCTAGTGGGAGCGGTTCTAGCACAGATACGCAGTATTTT.

This clonotype was counted only a few times. The chain couples TRBV6-5 to TRBJ1-4; D call uncertain. Per the germline V gene, CDR1 is MNHEY and CDR2 is SVGAGI. Trimming took off 6 bases at V and 8 bases at J, with 22 bases between the two ends. This CDR3 has 16 residues. CDR3 in DNA: TGTGCCAGCAGGATTAAACCTACGGGTGGCGGGGAAAAACTGTTTTTT. Its translation is CASRIKPTGGGEKLFF.

This chain uses TRBV6-5 with TRBJ2-7; D not resolved. The J call is uncertain, as TRBJ2-4 better fits the DNA end. CDR1 and CDR2 from the germline V gene are MNHEY and SVGAGI. This CDR3 is 14 amino acids long. The CDR3 reads CASSYNPVINIQYF. CDR3 DNA: TGTGCCAGCAGTTACAACCCAGTCATAAACATTCAGTACTTC.

This clonotype was detected only a few times. V gene TRBV5-1 combines with J gene TRBJ1-1; D is unclear. The CDR3 is made up of 12 amino acids. V was cut by 0 bases and J by 9 bases, with 9 bases left in between. Looked up from germline, CDR1 is SGHRS and CDR2 is YFSETQ. CDR3 loop: CASSLEEGQAFF. Here the CDR3 DNA reads TGCGCCAGCAGCTTGGAAGAAGGGCAAGCTTTCTTT.

This chain connects TRBV12-3 or TRBV12-4 to TRBJ1-4, with D perhaps matching TRBD1 (5 bases). Trimming stripped 7 bases from V and 6 bases from J, with 15 bases between. The CDR3 has 14 residues. CDR3 loop: CASTGRPGDEKLFF. DNA for the CDR3: TGTGCCAGCACGGGGCGCCCTGGGGATGAAAAACTGTTTTTT.

This chain connects TRBV7-9 to TRBJ2-5; TRBD1 might be the D (6 bases). The end of the DNA aligns better with TRBJ2-7, so the J call may be wrong. Germline CDR1 reads SEHNR; CDR2 reads FQNEAQ (reference sequence). The CDR3 consists of 15 residues. The CDR3 is CASSSNRASFVEQYF. The CDR3 DNA follows: TGTGCCAGCAGCTCAAACAGGGCTTCTTTCGTCGAGCAGTACTTC.

This chain uses TRBV5-1 with TRBJ2-3, with 9 bases identical to TRBD1. V trimming: 2 bases; J trimming: 6 bases; junction bases outside the gene matches: 10. The CDR3 consists of 16 residues. In germline, CDR1 is SGHRS, CDR2 YFSETQ. Here the CDR3 DNA reads TGCGCCAGCAGCTTACCGGACAGGGGATCATTTGATACGCAGTATTTT. It yields the protein CASSLPDRGSFDTQYF.

DNA for the CDR3: TGTGCCAGCAGCTATACCGGCGAGGGGTCCGGAGATACGCAGTATTTT. Protein: CASSYTGEGSGDTQYF. The V call is TRBV7-6, the J call TRBJ2-3, with D perhaps TRBD1 or TRBD2 (5 bases each). Trimming removed 4 bases from V and 5 bases from J, with 19 bases in between. This CDR3 contains 16 residues. Germline V gives CDR1 SGHVS, CDR2 FNYEAQ.

The V call is TRBV5-1, the J call TRBJ2-3; 7 nucleotides agree with TRBD1. This CDR3 has 14 amino acids. The V segment lost 4 bases and the J segment 2 bases; nucleotides outside the gene matches: 4. Germline V gene lookup returns CDR1 SGHRS and CDR2 YFSETQ. The CDR3 DNA follows: TGCGCCAGCAGCCCGGGACAGTTCACAGATACGCAGTATTTT. It translates to CASSPGQFTDTQYF.

There are a few counts of this clonotype. The chain joins TRBV7-2 to TRBJ2-7; 10 bases fit TRBD2. V trimming: 1 base; J trimming: 4 bases; junction bases outside the gene matches: 7. The CDR3 totals 16 residues. Germline V CDR1 and CDR2: SGHTA, FQGNSA. The CDR3 spells CASSLVGLAGDYEQYF. Here the CDR3 DNA reads TGTGCCAGCAGCTTAGTGGGGCTAGCGGGGGATTACGAGCAGTACTTC.

The chain carries TRBV6-2 or TRBV6-3 and TRBJ2-3; D uncertain. Germline V gene lookup returns CDR1 MNHEY and CDR2 SVGEGT. Trimming shortened V by 6 bases and J by 4 bases, and 11 bases separated the two germline ends. CDR3 length: 13 amino acids. The CDR3 here is CASRDLVADTQYF. For the CDR3, the DNA is TGTGCCAGCAGAGATCTAGTGGCAGATACGCAGTATTTT.

This clonotype was detected a few times. The chain employs TRBV5-1 and TRBJ2-7, with 10 positions matching TRBD2. Trimming took 2 bases from V and 5 from J; bases not matched to a gene: 10. The CDR3 spans 16 residues. In germline, CDR1 is SGHRS, CDR2 YFSETQ. In nucleotides, the CDR3 is TGCGCCAGCAGCTTTGTCCTAGCGGGAGTTCCCCACGAGCAGTACTTC. Translated: CASSFVLAGVPHEQYF.

This sequence joins TRBV29-1 and TRBJ2-5, with unresolved D. This CDR3 is built from 13 residues. V was trimmed by 5 bases and J by 0 bases, leaving 10 bases between them. The germline gives CDR1 SQVTM, CDR2 ANQGSEA. Here the CDR3 DNA reads TGCAGCGTTCAACTTCAGTACCAAGAGACCCAGTACTTC. This encodes CSVQLQYQETQYF.

V and J are TRBV6-1 and TRBJ2-1, with TRBD2 identical over 7 bases. Trimming cost V 10 bases and J 6 bases; bases outside gene matches: 9. The CDR3 length is 13 residues. CDR1 is MNHNS and CDR2 is SASEGT in the germline V gene. The chain's CDR3 is CATSWGGSNEQFF. For the CDR3, the DNA is TGTGCCACCTCCTGGGGGGGATCCAATGAGCAGTTCTTC.

The chain recombines TRBV7-2 with TRBJ2-1, with 9 bases that match TRBD2. CDR3 length equals 16 residues. Germline trimming cut 4 bases from V and 2 bases from J; bases unmatched to any gene: 6. CDR1 and CDR2 (germline): SGHTA, FQGNSA. This CDR3 reads CASSSTSGRTYNEQFF. DNA of the CDR3: TGTGCCAGCAGCTCCACCAGCGGGAGGACCTACAATGAGCAGTTCTTC.

V and J are TRBV4-1 and TRBJ2-3; 10 bases line up with TRBD1. Germline CDR1 is MGHRA and CDR2 is YSYEKL. The J segment lost 5 bases and the V segment lost 3 bases, leaving 5 bases of the junction unmatched. The length of the CDR3 is 15 residues. This CDR3 is CASSHGQGGGDTQYF. The CDR3 region has the DNA TGCGCCAGCAGCCATGGACAGGGGGGTGGAGATACGCAGTATTTT.

The J gene is TRBJ2-1, the V gene TRBV20-1; 10 bases are a match to TRBD2. Germline V lookup: CDR1 DFQATT, CDR2 SNEGSKA (reference sequence). The CDR3 consists of 13 residues. With V trimmed by 7 bases and J by 5 bases, 5 bases remained unmatched. CDR3 nucleotide sequence: TGCAGTGACGGGACTAGCGTCAACAATGAGCAGTTCTTC. The encoded protein is CSDGTSVNNEQFF.

The V gene is TRBV7-6, the J gene TRBJ2-3, with 11 bases fitting TRBD2. Germline V gene lookup returns CDR1 SGHVS and CDR2 FNYEAQ. V lost 5 bases, J lost 2 bases, and 21 bases stayed unmatched. CDR3 length equals 21 residues. CDR3 residues: CASSPHLIQLSGGVVTDTQYF. CDR3 sequence (DNA): TGTGCCAGCAGCCCTCACCTGATTCAGCTTAGCGGGGGGGTTGTCACAGATACGCAGTATTTT.

This clonotype has a handful of counts. The chain joins TRBV29-1 to TRBJ1-2, with no clear D. The CDR3 is 12 amino acids. Trimming removed 3 bases at V and 5 bases at J, with 10 bases between. Per the germline V gene, CDR1 is SQVTM and CDR2 is ANQGSEA. The CDR3 region is CSVDRPFYGYTF. The CDR3, as DNA: TGCAGCGTTGACAGACCTTTTTATGGCTACACCTTC.

V gene TRBV5-1 combines with J gene TRBJ1-5, with TRBD1 as a possible D gene (6 bases). From germline, CDR1 is SGHRS and CDR2 YFSETQ. This CDR3 comprises 16 residues. V lost 5 bases, J lost 2 bases, and 17 bases lay in between. CDR3 in amino acids: CASSAVGGAGNQPQHF. The DNA for the CDR3 is TGCGCCAGCAGTGCGGTTGGGGGGGCGGGCAATCAGCCCCAGCATTTT.

In DNA, the CDR3 is TGTGCCAGCAGTGCGGACAGGGGGAAACGGGACTATGGCTACACCTTC. This codes for CASSADRGKRDYGYTF. The chain links TRBV9 to TRBJ1-2; 10 nucleotides agree with TRBD1. This CDR3 is built from 16 residues. Germline loops: CDR1 SGDLS, CDR2 YYNGEE. V lost 5 bases to trimming and J lost 3 bases; unmatched junction nucleotides: 10. Full variable domain (rest looked up from reference TRBV9 and TRBJ1-2): DSGVTQTPKHLITATGQRVTLRCSPRSGDLSVYWYQQSLDQGLQFLIQYYNGEERAKGNILERFSAQQFPDLHSELNLSSLELGDSALYFCASSADRGKRDYGYTFGSGTRLTVV.

This rearrangement joins TRBV3-1 to TRBJ2-5; 9 nucleotides line up with TRBD1. CDR1 is LGHDT and CDR2 is YNNKEL in the germline V gene (reference sequence). V trimming: 2 bases; J trimming: 5 bases; junction bases outside the gene matches: 9. The CDR3 extends over 16 amino acids. Here the CDR3 DNA reads TGTGCCAGCAGCCAATTTGGCACAGGGGGCGATGAGACCCAGTACTTC. Protein: CASSQFGTGGDETQYF.